This T cell receptor beta chain was recovered during a study of T-cell reconstitution after alpha-beta-depleted transplantation in children. The V and J ends lost 5 bases and 5 bases respectively, with 18 bases between them. Germline loops: CDR1 SEHNR, CDR2 FQNEAQ (reference sequence). CDR3 length: 15 amino acids. This sample's TCRbeta library carried unique molecular identifier barcodes. TCRdb analysed the PCR reads with MiXCR anew, one entry per CDR3 protein. This table has about 360,000 distinct CDR3 sequences, about 14% appearing once. The clonotype was recovered from a human donor who donated a stem cell graft to a child with Fanconi anemia. The source material was PBMCs, sampled from the stem cell graft. The chain is built from TRBV7-9 and TRBJ2-5, with D perhaps being TRBD1 or TRBD2 (6 bases each). CDR3 in amino acids: CASSQSSGEVETQYF. The CDR3 coding sequence is TGTGCCAGCAGCCAGTCCTCAGGGGAGGTGGAGACCCAGTACTTC.